A single sample gave rise to the 5 T cell receptor beta chains below, sequenced in a study of T cells in women clearing cervical HPV infection (dated by TCRdb to 2016 to 2019). The library was prepared using the immunoSEQ multiplex PCR assay. TCRdb's version of the immuneACCESS table is confined to in-frame rearrangements and falls short of the full clone set. An unresolved V gene accounts for under half of the shortfall where checked; the remainder is of unknown origin. This sample's clone table shows 35,000 to 45,000 clones. 1.2% of the sample is taken by the ten largest. Sequenced sample: blood buffy coat. The source of these receptors is a woman between 18 and 75 years old with a cervical HPV16 infection that either progressed to CIN3+ or cleared (not recorded which).

In the case of this clone: The CDR3 end falls 3 residues outside the read, so it is completed with the germline J gene. The rearrangement links TRBV10-3 to TRBJ1-4; D possibly corresponds to TRBD1 (5 bases). CDR3 length equals 13 residues. The V and J ends lost 6 bases and 7 bases respectively, with 12 bases between them. CDR1 is ENHRY, CDR2 SYGVKD, per germline. Incomplete CDR3 DNA: TGTGCCATCAGCCCAGGGAGTCGTGAAAAA. Translating gives CAISPGSREK. The full CDR3 protein is CAISPGSREKLFF.

CDR3 DNA, as far as it was read: TGCAGTGCTATCAAGACAGGGAATGAAAAA. Protein: CSAIKTGNEK. The complete CDR3 protein is CSAIKTGNEKLFF. The chain joins TRBV20-1 to TRBJ1-4; 7 bases line up with TRBD1. Coverage ceases 3 residues before the CDR3 finishes, and the germline J gene fills in the end. The CDR3 is made up of 13 amino acids. Unmatched junction bases numbered 4, after V lost 4 bases and J lost 5 bases. Germline loops: CDR1 DFQATT, CDR2 SNEGSKA (reference sequence).

With respect to this clone: The read terminates 3 residues ahead of where the CDR3 ends, so the germline J gene completes it. This chain connects TRBV5-1 to TRBJ1-2; 9 bases align to TRBD1. The J segment lost 6 bases and the V segment lost 1 base, leaving 7 bases of the junction unmatched. CDR1 and CDR2 (germline): SGHRS, YFSETQ. There are 15 residues in the CDR3. This CDR3 is CASSLSGQGRDGYTF. CDR3 bases read: TGCGCCAGCAGCTTGTCGGGACAGGGAAGGGATGGC.

On this clone itself: The CDR3 goes on 3 residues after the read ends, and that part is filled in from the germline J gene. V gene TRBV28 combines with J gene TRBJ2-3; 7 bases are shared with TRBD2. Germline assignment: CDR1 MDHEN and CDR2 SYDVKM. V dropped 6 bases and J dropped 6; count of bases not matched to a gene: 12. The CDR3 spans 15 residues. The sequenced CDR3 bases are TGTGCCAGCAGGGCGAGCGGGACCTACCGGGATACG. This encodes CASRASGTYRDT. The complete CDR3 protein is CASRASGTYRDTQYF.

Comment on this clone: Read sequence stops 3 residues before the CDR3 end, and the germline J gene provides the missing end. The rearrangement links TRBV7-3 to TRBJ2-3; 11 bases map to TRBD2. The CDR3 spans 16 residues. Germline V CDR1 and CDR2: SGHTA, FQGTGA. V lost 1 base, J lost 6 bases, and 6 bases stayed unmatched. CDR3 sequence: CASSLKGTSGADTQYF. CDR3 DNA (partial): TGTGCCAGCAGCTTAAAGGGGACTAGCGGTGCTGATACG.